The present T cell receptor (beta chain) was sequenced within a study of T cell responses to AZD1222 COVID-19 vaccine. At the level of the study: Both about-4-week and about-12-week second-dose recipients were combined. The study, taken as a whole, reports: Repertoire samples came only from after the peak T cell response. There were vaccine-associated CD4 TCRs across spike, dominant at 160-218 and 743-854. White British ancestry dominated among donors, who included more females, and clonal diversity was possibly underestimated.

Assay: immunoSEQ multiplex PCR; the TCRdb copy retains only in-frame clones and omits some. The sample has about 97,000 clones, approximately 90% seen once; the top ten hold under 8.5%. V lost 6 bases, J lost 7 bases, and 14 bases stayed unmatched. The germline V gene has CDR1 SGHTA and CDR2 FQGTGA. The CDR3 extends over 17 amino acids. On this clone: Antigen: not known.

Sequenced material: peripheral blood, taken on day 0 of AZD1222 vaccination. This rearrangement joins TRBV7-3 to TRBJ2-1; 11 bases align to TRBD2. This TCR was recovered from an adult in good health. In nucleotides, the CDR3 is TGTGCCAGCAGTTTCTCCTCTCTAGCGGGGGGCATTAATGAGCAGTTCTTC. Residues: CASSFSSLAGGINEQFF.